The 22 T cell receptor beta chains in this list originate from one sample, sequenced in a study of shared clonotypes between healthy human individuals. Using immunoSEQ multiplex PCR, the repertoire was profiled, and TCRdb retains in-frame clones only, with some absent. The sample shows 400,000 or so clones, roughly 96% of them seen only once. Sequencing used memory CD8+ T cells sorted from blood. Subset in this sample: CD45RO+ cells pooled with CCR7-negative TemRA cells. The origin of the receptors is a man in his thirties or forties in good health.

This clone is a singleton in its sample. The gene calls are TRBV4-1 and TRBJ2-1, with TRBD2 as a possible D gene (6 bases). The ends were cut back, 0 bases at V and 10 bases at J, with 16 bases in the middle. Germline loops: CDR1 MGHRA, CDR2 YSYEKL. The CDR3 length is 15 residues. CDR3 nucleotides: TGCGCCAGCAGCCAAGAGAGACTAGTAAGAATGGAGCAGTTCTTC. Translating gives CASSQERLVRMEQFF.

V gene TRBV11-2 combines with J gene TRBJ1-1; 12 bases match TRBD1. V shed 0 bases and J 4 bases; nucleotides not matched to a gene: 3. The CDR3 runs 16 residues. Germline V gene sequence: CDR1 SGHAT, CDR2 FQNNGV. CDR3 residues: CASSLEGQGARTEAFF. The CDR3 nucleotides read TGTGCCAGCAGCTTAGAGGGACAGGGGGCGCGCACTGAAGCTTTCTTT.

The V gene is TRBV19, the J gene TRBJ2-1; 14 bases agree with TRBD2. J lost 1 base, V lost 5 bases, and 4 bases had no gene match. This CDR3 has 17 residues. The germline V gene encodes CDR1 LNHDA and CDR2 SQIVND (reference sequence). The CDR3 DNA reads TGTGCCAGTAGTTGGGGGACTAGCGGGAGTTCCTACAATGAGCAGTTCTTC. Amino acid sequence: CASSWGTSGSSYNEQFF.

This chain uses TRBV18 with TRBJ2-1; D is uncertain. The length of the CDR3 is 13 residues. Germline CDR1 reads KGHSH; CDR2 reads LQKENI. V was cut by 3 bases and J by 5 bases, with 8 bases left in between. CDR3 amino acids: CASSPLSNNEQFF. The CDR3 DNA reads TGTGCCAGCTCACCCCTCAGCAACAATGAGCAGTTCTTC.

The chain is built from TRBV10-2 and TRBJ1-1, with D unresolved. The CDR3 totals 15 residues. The V end was cut by 4 bases, the J end by 1 base, with 13 bases between. CDR1 is WSHSY, CDR2 SAAADI, per germline. The CDR3 spells CASSVSGRTNTEAFF. In DNA form, the CDR3 reads TGCGCCAGCAGTGTCTCCGGTCGGACGAACACTGAAGCTTTCTTT.

Concerning this clone itself: Other DNA sequences of this sample code for an identical CDR3. This rearrangement joins TRBV29-1 to TRBJ2-5, with 9 positions matching TRBD1. In germline, CDR1 is SQVTM, CDR2 ANQGSEA. V shed 3 bases, J shed 5 bases, and the junction held 1 base outside the gene matches. The CDR3 covers 12 residues. Written as DNA, the CDR3 is TGCAGCGTTGAGGGACAGGGTGAGACCCAGTACTTC. It translates to CSVEGQGETQYF.

This clone has more than one count but fewer than ten. The same CDR3 also results from other DNA sequences found in this sample. The chain carries TRBV5-1 and TRBJ1-1; TRBD1 might be the D (5 bases). CDR1 and CDR2 from the germline V gene are SGHRS and YFSETQ. There are 13 residues in the CDR3. The V gene lost 1 base and the J gene lost 1 base, with 5 bases spanning the gap. CDR3 amino acids: CASSLTGNTEAFF. The CDR3 region has the DNA TGCGCCAGCAGCTTGACAGGGAACACTGAAGCTTTCTTT.

V usage is TRBV5-6 and J usage is TRBJ2-7, with 9 bases that match TRBD1. Germline CDR1 and CDR2: SGHDT and YYEEEE. The CDR3 totals 15 residues. Germline trimming cut 6 bases from V and 3 bases from J; bases unmatched to any gene: 10. CDR3 loop: CASKKQGAMGYEQYF. CDR3 nucleotides: TGTGCCAGCAAAAAACAGGGGGCGATGGGCTACGAGCAGTACTTC.

This chain connects TRBV7-2 to TRBJ2-4, with unresolved D. The CDR3 runs 16 residues. Trimming cost V 0 bases and J 6 bases, with 15 bases left between them. The germline V gene has CDR1 SGHTA and CDR2 FQGNSA. This CDR3 is CASSLAAAGRRNIQYF. For the CDR3, the DNA is TGTGCCAGCAGCTTAGCCGCGGCAGGTCGTAGAAACATTCAGTACTTC.

The chain is built from TRBV7-9 and TRBJ2-3; 9 positions agree with TRBD2. Germline CDR1 reads SEHNR; CDR2 reads FQNEAQ (reference sequence). This CDR3 has 14 amino acids. V trimming: 5 bases; J trimming: 1 base; junction bases outside the gene matches: 1. CDR3 in amino acids: CASSRTSGTDTQYF. CDR3 DNA: TGTGCCAGCAGCCGGACTAGCGGCACAGATACGCAGTATTTT.

The rearrangement links TRBV4-2 to TRBJ1-2, with D perhaps matching TRBD1 (5 bases). In germline, CDR1 is LGHNA, CDR2 YNFKEQ. The CDR3 length is 14 residues. Trimming removed 1 base from V and 6 bases from J, with 12 bases in between. The CDR3 DNA sequence: TGTGCCAGCAGCCAAGGGCGGGACGTACATGGCTACACCTTC. Encoded protein: CASSQGRDVHGYTF.

Of note for this clone: One end of the junction varies from germline; a read error may be responsible. The rearrangement joins TRBV2 to TRBJ2-3, with D uncertain. Germline CDR1 and CDR2: SNHLY and FYNNEI. This CDR3 region has 12 residues. The CDR3 loop is CASSLAHPSSRF. In DNA form, the CDR3 reads TGTGCCAGCAGTCTGGCTCATCCTTCTAGTCGTTTT.

The J gene is TRBJ1-1, the V gene TRBV27; D call uncertain. The V end was cut by 11 bases, the J end by 3 bases, with 16 bases between. The CDR3 loop spans 13 amino acids. Germline loops: CDR1 MNHEY, CDR2 SMNVEV (reference sequence). The CDR3 coding sequence is TGTGCCCCACCCAGACGGACCTACACTGAAGCTTTCTTT. This codes for CAPPRRTYTEAFF.

The chain recombines TRBV14 with TRBJ2-1, with D possibly being TRBD1 (5 bases). This CDR3 is 14 amino acids long. V was cut by 1 base and J by 6 bases, with 10 bases left in between. The V gene's germline CDR1 is SGHDN and CDR2 FVKESK. The CDR3 region has the DNA TGTGCCAGCAGCCAAGGCATCAGGGTCAATGAGCAGTTCTTC. Its protein product is CASSQGIRVNEQFF.

In the case of this clone: Other DNA sequences in this specimen translate into the identical CDR3. The J gene is TRBJ1-5, the V gene TRBV7-8, with unresolved D. Trimming took off 1 base at V and 6 bases at J, with 4 bases between the two ends. The germline V gene has CDR1 SGHVS and CDR2 FQNEAQ. The length of the CDR3 is 12 residues. This CDR3 reads CASSLGGQPQHF. In DNA form, the CDR3 reads TGTGCCAGCAGCTTAGGAGGTCAGCCCCAGCATTTT. Full variable domain (outside the CDR3, taken from reference TRBV7-8 and TRBJ1-5): GAGVSQSPRYKVAKRGQDVALRCDPISGHVSLFWYQQALGQGPEFLTYFQNEAQLDKSGLPSDRFFAERPEGSVSTLKIQRTQQEDSAVYLCASSLGGQPQHFGDGTRLSIL.

The rearrangement joins TRBV4-2 to TRBJ2-1; 7 nucleotides match TRBD1. The CDR3 consists of 15 residues. Trimming cost V 0 bases and J 7 bases; bases outside gene matches: 6. Germline values: CDR1 LGHNA, CDR2 YNFKEQ. In DNA form, the CDR3 reads TGTGCCAGCAGCCAAGACCGAACAGGGGAAAATGAGCAGTTCTTC. This codes for CASSQDRTGENEQFF.

The chain couples TRBV19 to TRBJ2-5; 13 bases fit TRBD2. The germline CDR1 and CDR2 sequences are LNHDA and SQIVND (reference sequence). V trimming: 3 bases; J trimming: 4 bases; junction bases outside the gene matches: 5. This CDR3 spans 16 amino acids. The CDR3 coding sequence is TGTGCCAGTAGTATGGTACTAGCGGGAGGGGGAGAGACCCAGTACTTC. It is translated as CASSMVLAGGGETQYF.

J is TRBJ1-1 and V is TRBV25-1; D unresolved. This CDR3 contains 12 residues. The ends were cut back, 4 bases at V and 8 bases at J, with 11 bases in the middle. Looked up from germline, CDR1 is MGHDK and CDR2 is SYGVNS. The CDR3 loop is CASSGLRAEAFF. CDR3 sequence (DNA): TGTGCCAGCAGTGGGCTACGAGCCGAAGCTTTCTTT.

The genes are TRBV30 and TRBJ2-1, with 9 nucleotides matching TRBD2. Germline V lookup: CDR1 GTSNPN, CDR2 SVGIG (reference sequence). V lost 2 bases to trimming and J lost 6 bases; unmatched junction nucleotides: 8. This CDR3 comprises 15 residues. The CDR3 sequence is CAWSTAGGGFNEQFF. CDR3 DNA sequence: TGTGCCTGGAGTACGGCGGGAGGGGGCTTCAATGAGCAGTTCTTC.

The chain joins TRBV25-1 to TRBJ2-5, with D tentatively TRBD2 (5 bases). The V gene's germline CDR1 is MGHDK and CDR2 SYGVNS. This CDR3 has 15 amino acids. Trimming cost V 4 bases and J 1 base, with 13 bases left between them. The CDR3 DNA reads as TGTGCCAGCAGTGTGGTAGCGCCTCTCCAAGAGACCCAGTACTTC. Encoded protein: CASSVVAPLQETQYF.

The rearrangement links TRBV5-1 to TRBJ2-3, with 7 bases that match TRBD1. CDR1 and CDR2 from the germline V gene are SGHRS and YFSETQ. The V and J ends lost 1 base and 2 bases, in that order; junction bases with no gene match: 4. The CDR3 has 15 amino acids. The CDR3 nucleotides are TGCGCCAGCAGCTTGTCAACAGGGGACACAGATACGCAGTATTTT. Translated, it gives CASSLSTGDTDTQYF. Filled out from reference TRBV5-1 and TRBJ2-3, the complete variable domain reads KAGVTQTPRYLIKTRGQQVTLSCSPISGHRSVSWYQQTPGQGLQFLFEYFSETQRNKGNFPGRFSGRQFSNSRSEMNVSTLELGDSALYLCASSLSTGDTDTQYFGPGTRLTVL.

The count of this clone is one. Here the CDR3 reads CASSVESGIGEQYF. In DNA form, the CDR3 reads TGTGCCAGCAGCGTAGAGAGTGGGATCGGCGAGCAGTACTTC. The chain couples TRBV9 to TRBJ2-7, with D hard to call. V was trimmed by 0 bases and J by 6 bases, leaving 13 bases between them. CDR1 and CDR2 from the germline V gene are SGDLS and YYNGEE. The CDR3 sequence is 14 residues long.